This TCR beta chain came from a study of CD8+CD57+ T cells in acquired aplastic anemia. The study profiled TCR beta VDJ and CDR3 using genomic DNA as template. TCRdb used MiXCR to reprocess the reads, holding one entry per CDR3 protein. Of 35,000 to 45,000 distinct CDR3 sequences listed, around 67% are singletons. CDR1 LNHDA and CDR2 SQIVND come from the germline V gene (reference sequence). The CDR3 is 15 residues long. V was shortened by 8 bases and J by 5 bases, with 21 bases between the two germline ends. V is TRBV19 and J is TRBJ1-2; D perhaps matches TRBD1 (6 bases). Sample: sorted CD4+, CD8+, or CD8+CD57+ T cells (not recorded which) from PBMCs. This sequence originates from a human donor in good health, serving as a control. The CDR3 sequence is CASQPAGAGEYGYTF. The CDR3 DNA is TGTGCCAGTCAACCCGCGGGGGCAGGGGAATATGGCTACACCTTC.